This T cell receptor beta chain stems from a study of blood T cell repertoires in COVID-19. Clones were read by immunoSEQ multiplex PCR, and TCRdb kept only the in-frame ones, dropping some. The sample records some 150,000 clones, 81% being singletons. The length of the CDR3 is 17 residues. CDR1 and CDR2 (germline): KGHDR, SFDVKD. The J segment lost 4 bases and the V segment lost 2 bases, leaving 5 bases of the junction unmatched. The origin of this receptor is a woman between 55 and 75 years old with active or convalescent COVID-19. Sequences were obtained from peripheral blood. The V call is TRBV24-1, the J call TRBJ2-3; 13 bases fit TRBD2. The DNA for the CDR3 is TGTGCCACCAGTGATTCGACGGGACTAGCGGGGCCAGATACGCAGTATTTT. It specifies CATSDSTGLAGPDTQYF.